These 11 T cell receptor beta chains came from one sample sequenced in a study of blood T cell repertoires in COVID-19. This table comes from immunoSEQ multiplex PCR, and its TCRdb copy is limited to in-frame clones, with some not included. The table shows fewer than 200,000 clones, with 70% to 90% occurring only once. The specimen was peripheral blood. The receptors derive from a man aged 55-75 years with active or convalescent COVID-19.

The rearrangement uses TRBV9 and TRBJ2-7; D call uncertain. Germline V gives CDR1 SGDLS, CDR2 YYNGEE. V lost 0 bases and J lost 2, with 12 bases in between. The CDR3 is 15 residues long. The CDR3 reads CASSVGTANTYEQYF. The CDR3 coding sequence is TGTGCCAGCAGCGTAGGTACAGCTAACACCTACGAGCAGTACTTC.

This chain links TRBV4-1 with TRBJ2-3; tentative D call: TRBD1 (5 bases). The germline V and J ends were trimmed by 0 bases and 3 bases, with 7 bases remaining between them. Germline CDR1 MGHRA, CDR2 YSYEKL. CDR3 length equals 14 residues. CDR3 nucleotides: TGCGCCAGCAGCCAAGATGGGGCTACAGATACGCAGTATTTT. Its translation is CASSQDGATDTQYF.

The J gene is TRBJ2-2, the V gene TRBV3-1 (or the pseudogene TRBV3-2), with D perhaps TRBD2 (5 bases). Trimming pared 1 base from V and 1 base from J, leaving 10 bases between. In germline, CDR1 is LGHDT, CDR2 YNNKEL (reference sequence). The CDR3 runs 16 residues. This chain's CDR3 is CASSQVEAWNTGELFF. The CDR3 bases are TGTGCCAGCAGCCAAGTGGAGGCCTGGAACACCGGGGAGCTGTTTTTT.

The chain recombines TRBV12-3 or TRBV12-4 with TRBJ1-5; 7 bases fit TRBD1. The junction had 2 bases not matched to a gene; V was cut back by 6 bases and J by 3 bases. The CDR3 runs 13 residues. The CDR3 DNA reads as TGTGCCAGCAGGGGACAGAACAATCAGCCCCAGCATTTT. Protein: CASRGQNNQPQHF.

The V gene is TRBV24-1, the J gene TRBJ1-2; TRBD1 is a possible D gene (6 bases). The germline gives CDR1 KGHDR, CDR2 SFDVKD. V was pared by 2 bases and J by 7 bases, with 13 bases between. This CDR3 comprises 14 residues. CDR3 DNA sequence: TGTGCCACCAGTGATTCCCACAGGGATAGTGGCTACACCTTC. Its protein is CATSDSHRDSGYTF.

The gene calls are TRBV25-1 and TRBJ1-2; maybe TRBD1 (6 bases). This CDR3 is 15 amino acids long. Trimming took off 2 bases at V and 3 bases at J, with 13 bases between the two ends. CDR1 MGHDK and CDR2 SYGVNS come from the germline V gene. Written as DNA, the CDR3 is TGTGCCAGCAGTGAAAAGGGGGTTGGTTACTATGGCTACACCTTC. The encoded protein is CASSEKGVGYYGYTF.

This chain uses TRBV16 with TRBJ1-2; D is possibly TRBD1 (6 bases). The V gene's germline CDR1 is KGHSY and CDR2 FQNENV. The CDR3 has 16 amino acids. The V end lost 6 bases, the J end lost 1 base, and 18 bases lay between the germline ends. CDR3 sequence: CASRGKRDIHNYGYTF. The CDR3 nucleotides are TGTGCCAGCAGGGGTAAACGGGACATCCATAACTATGGCTACACCTTC.

Of note for this clone: Other DNA sequences in this sample translate to the same CDR3. The chain links TRBV7-3 to TRBJ2-5; D might be TRBD1 (8 bases). Deletions cut 0 bases from V and 5 bases from J, with 13 bases between. The germline gives CDR1 SGHTA, CDR2 FQGTGA. This CDR3 contains 15 residues. As DNA, the CDR3 is TGTGCCAGCAGCTTAACCGGACAGGGAGGGGAGACCCAGTACTTC. This gives the protein CASSLTGQGGETQYF. Full variable domain (rest looked up from reference TRBV7-3 and TRBJ2-5): GAGVSQTPSNKVTEKGKYVELRCDPISGHTALYWYRQSLGQGPEFLIYFQGTGAADDSGLPNDRFFAVRPEGSVSTLKIQRTERGDSAVYLCASSLTGQGGETQYFGPGTRLLVL.

The table lists this clone with a count of one. V is TRBV18 and J is TRBJ2-3; a weak D match, TRBD2 (6 bases). Germline values: CDR1 KGHSH, CDR2 LQKENI. The CDR3 spans 15 residues. Trimming took off 3 bases at V and 0 bases at J, with 10 bases between the two ends. In DNA form, the CDR3 reads TGTGCCAGCTCACCGTTCGGGACTAGCACAGATACGCAGTATTTT. Its protein product is CASSPFGTSTDTQYF.

The V call is TRBV3-1 (or the pseudogene TRBV3-2), the J call TRBJ2-4, with D perhaps TRBD2 (7 bases). Trimming removed 4 bases from V and 1 base from J, with 11 bases in between. CDR1 LGHDT and CDR2 YNNKEL come from the germline V gene (reference sequence). There are 15 residues in the CDR3. CDR3 amino acids: CASSLRGGAKNIQYF. CDR3 coding DNA: TGTGCCAGCAGCCTAAGGGGGGGGGCCAAAAACATTCAGTACTTC.

J is TRBJ1-6 and V is TRBV19; 8 bases agree with TRBD1. The junction had 7 bases not matched to a gene; V was cut back by 5 bases and J by 1 base. CDR1 is LNHDA and CDR2 is SQIVND in the germline V gene (reference sequence). This CDR3 has 17 residues. As DNA, the CDR3 is TGTGCCAGTAGTGTTACACAGGGGGATTCCTATAATTCACCCCTCCACTTT. This encodes CASSVTQGDSYNSPLHF.